Included here is one T cell receptor beta chain sequence, with context. This clone's antigen is unknown. Base quality data are lacking; no much larger clone is found one base away. In Seattle, one collaborating source enrolled patients while the infection was active and tracked those patients longitudinally over the course of disease. Whole blood was collected in K2EDTA tubes by collaborating institutions according to the institutions' own protocols. For TCRbeta analysis, collaborators shipped samples in one of three forms: frozen whole blood, isolated PBMCs, or DNA extracted from either of those sample types. These data come from a study of blood T cell repertoires in COVID-19 (dated by TCRdb to 2020 to 2021). In terms of the full investigation: Collaborator samples came from the United States, Italy and Spain and covered acute and convalescent phases of COVID-19. A de-identified subject ID, COVID-19 status, age in years and sex were almost always included in the sample metadata. A freely available public database, intended as a resource for researchers studying the immune response to SARS-CoV-2, is where the repertoires were released. Where HLA class I and class II types were available, the types were taken from metadata supplied by the sample provider, not from assay-based typing. Samples were obtained from the ongoing ImmuneRACE study (first 160 participants) and from some 1,300 subjects provided by 6 global collaborators. The material from the prospective study consisted of cDNA or gDNA derived from T cells, B-cell-depleted T cells, or PBMCs. Deeply sampled blood TCRbeta repertoires from subjects exposed to, actively infected with, or recovered from COVID-19 were included in the dataset. Overall study outcomes, separate from this receptor: Clinical and demographic metadata were provided uncurated, with the amount varying by source and participant.

TCRbeta CDR3 regions were amplified from genomic DNA using the immunoSEQ Assay, a bias-controlled multiplex PCR. In the source study's methods: Nucleated cell counts per sample were estimated from amplification of reference gene primers within the assay. To quantify the absolute abundance of each unique TCRbeta CDR3 rearrangement, sequence reads were collapsed and filtered. Productive Simpson clonality was computed per sample as the square root of Simpson's diversity index over productive rearrangements. The table was pulled from immuneACCESS by TCRdb, which kept in-frame rearrangements only. Such tables lose some clones; where checked, under half of the loss comes from unresolved V genes, and the rest has no known cause. D and trimming were read from the DNA, whereas the V and J calls and clone size are those reported in that table. The sample records some 240,000 clones, approximately 90% of which are singletons. The ten largest account for around 0.85% of the sample.

The sequence came from a man between 60 and 75 years old with COVID-19, enrolled during active disease. The sequenced sample was peripheral blood.

The CDR3 reads as follows: CASSVVGGGQGNTEAFF. The sequenced DNA: TGTGCCAGCAGCGTAGTAGGAGGGGGACAGGGGAACACTGAAGCTTTCTTT. The chain employs TRBV9 and TRBJ1-1, with 9 bases in between that match TRBD1. From the germline V gene, CDR1 is SGDLS and CDR2 is YYNGEE. The cysteine opens and the phenylalanine closes a CDR3 of 17 amino acids. Only the CDR3 DNA stays, 51 bases, in frame from base 1. Germline trimming: 0 bases from V, 1 base from J; junction bases outside gene matches: 7.